Shown below are 5 T cell receptor beta chains from a single sample sequenced in a study of shared clonotypes between healthy human individuals. The repertoire was sequenced with immunoSEQ multiplex PCR; TCRdb's copy has only in-frame clones and lacks some. This repertoire shows about 1,500,000 clones, roughly 96% found once; its top ten account for about 1.2%. Sequenced material: naive CD4+ T cells sorted from blood. Indicated subset: CD45RA+ positively selected. These receptors were taken from a man aged 25 to 40 in good health.

The chain joins TRBV27 to TRBJ2-1, with TRBD2 identical over 10 bases. This CDR3 has 15 residues. V lost 6 bases and J lost 8; bases outside the gene matches: 10. The germline V gene encodes CDR1 MNHEY and CDR2 SMNVEV (reference sequence). The CDR3 reads CASRHRLAGDHEQFF. The CDR3 DNA reads TGTGCCAGCAGACACCGGCTAGCGGGAGATCATGAGCAGTTCTTC.

This clone was recorded once. The chain carries TRBV28 and TRBJ2-7, with 9 bases that match TRBD2. The trim removed 6 bases at V and 2 bases at J, leaving 8 bases unmatched. The CDR3 has 15 amino acids. Germline CDR1 MDHEN, CDR2 SYDVKM. The CDR3 DNA is TGTGCCAGCAGACGCCGACTAGCGGATACCTACGAGCAGTACTTC. It is translated as CASRRRLADTYEQYF.

The chain is built from TRBV29-1 and TRBJ2-1; unclear D gene. The V gene lost 0 bases and the J gene lost 0 bases, with 12 bases spanning the gap. CDR1 SQVTM and CDR2 ANQGSEA come from the germline V gene. This CDR3 is built from 16 residues. CDR3 bases: TGCAGCGTTGAAGAGCAAGACTGGTACTCCTACAATGAGCAGTTCTTC. Protein product: CSVEEQDWYSYNEQFF.

This clone was counted between two and nine times. The chain employs TRBV4-2 and TRBJ1-5; D gene ambiguous. Germline CDR1 LGHNA, CDR2 YNFKEQ. The ends were cut back, 1 base at V and 4 bases at J, with 5 bases in the middle. The CDR3 runs to 13 residues. CDR3 nucleotide sequence: TGTGCCAGCAGCCAAGGCACGAATCAGCCCCAGCATTTT. This gives the protein CASSQGTNQPQHF.

The genes are TRBV11-3 and TRBJ2-3; D is ambiguous. CDR3 length: 14 amino acids. The germline V and J ends were trimmed by 1 base and 3 bases, with 8 bases remaining between them. Germline V gene lookup returns CDR1 SGHNT and CDR2 YENEEA. CDR3 residues: CASSLGSRTDTQYF. The DNA for the CDR3 is TGTGCCAGCAGCTTAGGTAGCCGGACAGATACGCAGTATTTT.